The present entry profiles one TCR beta chain with its context. The germline gene is not matched at one end of the junction; a read error may be the cause. MiXCR, applied by TCRdb to the 5' RACE reads, yields one record per CDR3 protein. The repertoire holds 50,000 or so distinct CDR3 sequences, approximately 8% seen once, with roughly 8.8% in the top ten. This sample is drawn from a study of early T cells in non-severe SARS-CoV-2 infection. Per the germline V gene, CDR1 is SQVTM and CDR2 is ANQGSEA. This CDR3 spans 9 amino acids. The sequenced sample consisted of whole blood. This chain connects TRBV29-1 to TRBJ1-2, with D hard to call. The sequence was obtained from an adult who was a healthcare worker with PCR-confirmed SARS-CoV-2 infection or an uninfected control (not recorded which). The CDR3 here is CSVSDGSGF. CDR3 nucleotides: TGCAGCGTTTCGGACGGATCGGGGTTC.